Listed below are T cell receptor beta chains from one sample, sequenced in a study of blood T cell repertoires in COVID-19. Generated by immunoSEQ multiplex PCR, the TCRdb table keeps only in-frame clones and is missing some. The repertoire has 300,000 to 400,000 clones, around 90% of them found once; the top ten carry 2.6%. Sequenced material: PBMCs or T cells enriched from blood (not recorded which). These receptor sequences come from a man in his 60s who had recovered from COVID-19. Each CDR3 is given without its conserved first and last residue. The order of the fields is V gene, clone size, J gene, CDR3 protein. Clone size appears in some rows only: once, few, many, or a class for an expanded clone.

v_call: TRBV6-2/TRBV6-3; clone_size: -; j_call: TRBJ2-7; cdr3_aa: ASSRDRAKDYEQY
v_call: TRBV2; clone_size: -; j_call: TRBJ1-2; cdr3_aa: ASRRQGSDYGYT
v_call: TRBV30; clone_size: -; j_call: TRBJ1-4; cdr3_aa: AWTKQGTNEKLF
v_call: TRBV11-3; clone_size: -; j_call: TRBJ2-5; cdr3_aa: ASSQTGGWETQY
v_call: TRBV5-6; clone_size: once; j_call: TRBJ2-7; cdr3_aa: ASSLAGTGPSYEQY
v_call: TRBV3-1/TRBV3-2; clone_size: -; j_call: TRBJ2-3; cdr3_aa: ASSQVQGARTDTQY
v_call: TRBV5-1; clone_size: -; j_call: TRBJ2-7; cdr3_aa: ASSLGTSGISYEQY
v_call: TRBV5-1; clone_size: -; j_call: TRBJ1-5; cdr3_aa: ASSWSGGNQPQH
v_call: TRBV2; clone_size: -; j_call: TRBJ2-5; cdr3_aa: ASRNEGLGKETQY
v_call: TRBV9; clone_size: once; j_call: TRBJ1-6; cdr3_aa: ASSKGQGTNSPLH
v_call: TRBV21-1; clone_size: once; j_call: TRBJ1-5; cdr3_aa: ASSMGQIGFGQPQH
v_call: TRBV4-1; clone_size: -; j_call: TRBJ2-1; cdr3_aa: ASSSYGLAGYNEQF
v_call: TRBV4-3; clone_size: -; j_call: TRBJ2-7; cdr3_aa: ASSLSGGSYEQY
v_call: TRBV27; clone_size: -; j_call: TRBJ1-1; cdr3_aa: ASSPGGGGDAF
v_call: TRBV7-9; clone_size: -; j_call: TRBJ2-5; cdr3_aa: ASSLDGGETQY
v_call: TRBV6-5; clone_size: -; j_call: TRBJ2-7; cdr3_aa: ASRGGQGVYEQY
v_call: TRBV28; clone_size: -; j_call: TRBJ1-2; cdr3_aa: ASSSGTGATNYGYT
v_call: TRBV27; clone_size: -; j_call: TRBJ1-5; cdr3_aa: ASSWDNNQPQH
v_call: TRBV6-5; clone_size: -; j_call: TRBJ1-2; cdr3_aa: ASSTRENYGYT
v_call: TRBV6-2/TRBV6-3; clone_size: -; j_call: TRBJ1-2; cdr3_aa: ASSRDSVPNYGYT
v_call: TRBV7-9; clone_size: -; j_call: TRBJ2-7; cdr3_aa: ASSLGGQTYEQY
v_call: TRBV27; clone_size: once; j_call: TRBJ2-2; cdr3_aa: ASSLGGTMNTGELF
v_call: TRBV28; clone_size: once; j_call: TRBJ1-4; cdr3_aa: ASSSLQGARREKLF
v_call: TRBV19; clone_size: -; j_call: TRBJ2-3; cdr3_aa: ASSMGTALTDTQY
v_call: TRBV7-2; clone_size: -; j_call: TRBJ2-7; cdr3_aa: ASSQTSALSYEQY
v_call: TRBV19; clone_size: -; j_call: TRBJ1-5; cdr3_aa: ASSRGTGSRALPQH